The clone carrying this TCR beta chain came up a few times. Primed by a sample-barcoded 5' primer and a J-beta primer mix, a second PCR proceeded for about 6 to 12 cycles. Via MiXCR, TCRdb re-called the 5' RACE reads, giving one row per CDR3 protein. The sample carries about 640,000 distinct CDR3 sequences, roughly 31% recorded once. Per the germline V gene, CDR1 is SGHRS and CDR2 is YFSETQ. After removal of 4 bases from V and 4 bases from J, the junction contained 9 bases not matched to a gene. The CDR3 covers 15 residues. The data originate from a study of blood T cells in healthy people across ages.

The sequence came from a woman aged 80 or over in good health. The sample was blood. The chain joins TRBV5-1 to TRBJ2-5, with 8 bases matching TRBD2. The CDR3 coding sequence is TGCGCCAGCAGCCCATCAGCGGGGGAGGGAGAGACCCAGTACTTC. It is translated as CASSPSAGEGETQYF.